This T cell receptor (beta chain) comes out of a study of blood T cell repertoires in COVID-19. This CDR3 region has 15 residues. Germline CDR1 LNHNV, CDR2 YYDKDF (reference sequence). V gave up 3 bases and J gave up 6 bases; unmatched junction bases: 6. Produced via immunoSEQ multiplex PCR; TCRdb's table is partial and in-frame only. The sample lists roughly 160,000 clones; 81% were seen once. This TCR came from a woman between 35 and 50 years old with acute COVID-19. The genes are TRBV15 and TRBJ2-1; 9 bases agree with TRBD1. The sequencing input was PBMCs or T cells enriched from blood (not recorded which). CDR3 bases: TGTGCCACCAGCAGCCGGGACAGGGCCCTCAATGAGCAGTTCTTC. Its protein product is CATSSRDRALNEQFF.